This T cell receptor (beta chain) was retrieved from a study of T cells in Graves' hyperthyroidism and ophthalmopathy. Broader study findings: The majority of expanded thyroid clonotypes above 0.001 also appeared in blood.

The investigators amplified TCR beta CDR3 regions from RNA transcripts. In the first-round RT-PCR of the TCR CDR3, the HTBI primer set was used. TCRdb re-analysed the multiplex PCR reads in MiXCR, keeping a single row per CDR3 protein. The table has about 610,000 distinct CDR3 sequences, approximately 14% seen once. This clonotype appeared many times. Its antigen is not known. Uncontrolled infection, other autoimmune disease, pregnancy or lactation barred patients from enrollment. V lost 6 bases, J lost 6 bases, and 8 bases stayed unmatched. Germline loops: CDR1 SNHLY, CDR2 FYNNEI. The CDR3 spans 13 residues.

The rearrangement links TRBV2 to TRBJ2-7; 7 nucleotides line up with TRBD1. The source of this sequence is a woman aged 40 to 50 with Graves' ophthalmopathy. Input material: blood. The CDR3 loop reads CASREQGYSEQYF. CDR3 in DNA: TGTGCCAGCAGAGAACAGGGGTATAGCGAGCAGTACTTC.